This T cell receptor (beta chain) is drawn from a study of blood T cells in healthy people across ages. In this sample, this clonotype turned up a few times. Its target is not known. V shed 4 bases, J shed 7 bases, and the junction held 10 bases outside the gene matches. CDR3 size: 16 residues. Looked up from germline, CDR1 is MNHNY and CDR2 is SVGAGI (reference sequence). Staff drew 9 to 10 milliliters of peripheral blood from each donor. Extractions gave at least 5.5 micrograms of total RNA per sample. Study-level results: Long-lived donors had more naive CD4+ cells and higher diversity than aged donors.

A second roughly 6 to 12 cycle PCR used barcoded and J-beta primers. One entry per CDR3 protein results from TCRdb running MiXCR on the 5' RACE reads. In the table there are some 750,000 distinct CDR3 sequences, approximately 22% of which are singletons. The rearrangement joins TRBV6-6 to TRBJ2-2; 9 bases agree with TRBD1. This sequence was found in an older man in good health. Sequenced sample: blood. Written as DNA, the CDR3 is TGTGCCAGCAGTTCGATGGACAGGGGCGGTATCGGGGAGCTGTTTTTT. Residues: CASSSMDRGGIGELFF.